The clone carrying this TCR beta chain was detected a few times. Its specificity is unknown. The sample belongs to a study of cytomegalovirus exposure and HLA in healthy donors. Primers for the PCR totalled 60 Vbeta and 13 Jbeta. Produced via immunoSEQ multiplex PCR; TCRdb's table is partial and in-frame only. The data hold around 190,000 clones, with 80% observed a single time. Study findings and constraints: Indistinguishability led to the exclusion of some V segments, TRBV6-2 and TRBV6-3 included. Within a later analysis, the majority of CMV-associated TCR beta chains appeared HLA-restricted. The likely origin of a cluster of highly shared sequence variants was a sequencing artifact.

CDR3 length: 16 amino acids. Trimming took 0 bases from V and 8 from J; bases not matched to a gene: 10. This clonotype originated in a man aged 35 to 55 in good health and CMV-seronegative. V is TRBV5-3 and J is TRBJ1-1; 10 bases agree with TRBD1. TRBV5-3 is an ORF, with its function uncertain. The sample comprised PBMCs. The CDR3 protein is CARSLARMGQGTEAFF. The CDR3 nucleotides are TGTGCCAGAAGCTTGGCCCGAATGGGACAGGGGACGGAAGCTTTCTTT.